The present TCR beta chain was sequenced within a study of CD8+CD57+ T cells in acquired aplastic anemia (dated by TCRdb to the late 2010s). Regarding the study in general: DNA extracted from sorted CD4+ and CD8+ cells had a mean of approximately 3.4 ug, with a range of roughly 0.19 to 27.4 ug. CD8+CD57+ expansion was defined as frequency above the mean frequency observed in healthy subjects. The research as a whole found: Roughly 29 CD8+ CDR3 sequences were found in both patients and controls but appeared to be highly expressed in patients and within the immunodominant clones of the patients. Patients and healthy controls showed no significant difference in CD8+ Simpson's diversity (P=0.060).

As regards this clonotype: Its binding antigen is unknown. Possible read error: a much larger clone is one base away.

Profiling of TCR beta VDJ combinations and CDR3 sequences used genomic DNA as the template. TCR repertoire sequencing was run on an Illumina HiSeq 2000. Per the authors' processing: Repertoire assessment relied on Simpson's diversity index, CDR3 size and DJ length profiles, and TRBV/TRBJ rearrangement plots. The immunodominant clone was defined as the most abundant DNA sequence in deep sequencing data. CDR3 amino acid sequences were screened for sharing across subjects and were compared with published repertoires and the VDJdb database. Through fastp at Q25 and MiXCR, TCRdb rebuilt clones from the public reads, retaining in-frame beta chains. Rows matching on CDR3 protein sequence are summarized as one entry with the most common DNA and genes. TCRdb's processing, not the study's, gives the V and J calls here. The sample profile shows some 180,000 distinct CDR3 sequences; around 50% of them were found once. 10% to 15% of the sample comes from the top ten.

Sequences SGHRS (CDR1) and YFSETQ (CDR2) are obtained from the germline V gene. Its CDR3 holds 15 amino acids, cysteine through phenylalanine. Of the read, only the CDR3 DNA is kept; its 45 bases are in frame from base 1. Expansion of CD8+CD57+ cells had been shown by flow cytometry in the patients chosen for sequencing. Severe acquired aplastic anemia was diagnosed in all patients according to International Study of Aplastic Anemia and Agranulocytosis and Camitta criteria. Patients had received no therapy at the time of blood sampling. The study deep-sequenced TCR repertoires of sorted CD4+ and CD8+ blood T cells from severe aplastic anemia patients and healthy subjects. Patients were enrolled under clinicaltrials.gov protocols 00001620, 01623167, 00001397, 00071045, 00081523 and 00961064 in the USA. Ficoll-Paque density gradient centrifugation was used to isolate peripheral blood mononuclear cells. Before DNA extraction, CD4+ and CD8+ T cells were sorted with FACS or magnetic beads.

The receptor was isolated from a human donor with aplastic anemia. The sequenced sample was sorted CD4+, CD8+, or CD8+CD57+ T cells (not recorded which) from PBMCs. The V gene is TRBV5-1 and the J gene is TRBJ1-4, with no confidently assigned D gene. Here the CDR3 is given as CASSLIVGSNEKLLF. The bases read TGCGCCAGCAGCTTGATCGTCGGGTCTAATGAAAAACTGCTTTTT.